This TCR beta chain is drawn from a study of cytomegalovirus exposure and HLA in healthy donors. Overall study: HLA-typed donors were the source of about 85 million unique TCRs, which an early data release held.

The CDR3 consists of 14 residues. Germline V gene data show CDR1 as MNHEY and CDR2 as SVGAGI. The germline V and J ends were trimmed by 8 bases and 2 bases, with 13 bases remaining between them. The PCR had 60 Vbeta and 13 Jbeta primers. Libraries were prepared by immunoSEQ multiplex PCR; TCRdb keeps only in-frame clonotypes and omits some of them. The sample contains about 190,000 clones, around three quarters of which appear only once. For this clone: Antigen unknown.

Study observations and caveats: A later analysis by the authors found several of the most significant clusters apparently linked to common viral pathogens. Researchers reportedly found TCR beta sequences accurately predicted most subjects' HLA-A and HLA-B alleles.

The source is a boy younger than 18 in good health and CMV-seronegative. This rearrangement joins TRBV6-5 to TRBJ2-4; D is undetermined. The material sequenced was PBMCs. CDR3 coding DNA: TGTGCCAGCTCTCCGGTTGTGACCAAAAACATTCAGTACTTC. The encoded protein is CASSPVVTKNIQYF.